Sequencing of this T cell receptor (beta chain) was carried out in a study of T-cell reconstitution after alpha-beta-depleted transplantation in children. Points from the study as a whole: T-cell counts and diversity at one year following transplant were attributed mainly to newly produced T cells. TCRbeta diversity was high at day 60 in some patients (a result of surviving recipient T cells and thymic progenitors).

Using unique molecular identifiers, the investigators prepared the TCRbeta library. One entry per CDR3 protein results from TCRdb running MiXCR on the PCR reads. The data hold 130,000 to 150,000 distinct CDR3 sequences, with about 9% observed a single time. Trimming took 0 bases from V and 6 from J, leaving 18 bases between them. The CDR3 consists of 17 residues. Germline loops: CDR1 DFQATT, CDR2 SNEGSKA (reference sequence). With regard to this clonotype: Its antigen is still unknown.

The source was PBMCs, mostly from graft donor cells, collected 180 days after TCRalphabeta/CD19-depleted stem cell transplant. This receptor was taken from a female patient aged 2 to 10 who had a stem cell transplant for congenital amegakaryocytic thrombocytopenia, so the T cells may come from the graft donor. The J gene is TRBJ1-6, the V gene TRBV20-1; TRBD1 might be the D (6 bases). Here the CDR3 reads CSARDPQRGVANSPLHF. For the CDR3, the DNA is TGCAGTGCTAGAGATCCACAAAGGGGGGTTGCTAATTCACCCCTCCACTTT.